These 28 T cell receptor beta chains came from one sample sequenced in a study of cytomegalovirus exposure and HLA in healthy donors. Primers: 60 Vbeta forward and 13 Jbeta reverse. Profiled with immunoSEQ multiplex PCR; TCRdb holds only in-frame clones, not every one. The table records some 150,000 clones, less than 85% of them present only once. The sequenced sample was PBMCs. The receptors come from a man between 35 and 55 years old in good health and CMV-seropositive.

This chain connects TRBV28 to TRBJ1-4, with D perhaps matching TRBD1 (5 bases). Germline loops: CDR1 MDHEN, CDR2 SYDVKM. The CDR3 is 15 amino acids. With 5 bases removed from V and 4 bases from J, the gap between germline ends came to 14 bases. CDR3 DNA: TGTGCCAGCAGTCAACCCGGGACTGGTAATGAAAAACTGTTTTTT. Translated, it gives CASSQPGTGNEKLFF.

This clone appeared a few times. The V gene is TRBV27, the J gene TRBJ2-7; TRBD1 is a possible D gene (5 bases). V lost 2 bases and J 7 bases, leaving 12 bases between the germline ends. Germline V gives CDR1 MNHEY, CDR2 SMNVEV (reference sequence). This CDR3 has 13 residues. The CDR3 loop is CASSLTGLGEQYF. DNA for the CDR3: TGTGCCAGCAGTTTAACAGGCCTCGGGGAGCAGTACTTC.

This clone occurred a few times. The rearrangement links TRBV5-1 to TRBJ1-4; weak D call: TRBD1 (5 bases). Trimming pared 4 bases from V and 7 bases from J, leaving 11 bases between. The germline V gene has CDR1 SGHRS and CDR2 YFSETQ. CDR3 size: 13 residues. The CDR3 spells CASSPEGIEKLFF. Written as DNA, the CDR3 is TGCGCCAGCAGCCCGGAGGGGATTGAAAAACTGTTTTTT.

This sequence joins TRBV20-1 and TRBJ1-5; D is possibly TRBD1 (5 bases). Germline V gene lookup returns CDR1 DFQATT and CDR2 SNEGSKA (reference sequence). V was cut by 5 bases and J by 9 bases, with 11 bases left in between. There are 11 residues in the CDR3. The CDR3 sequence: CSASGRGPQHF. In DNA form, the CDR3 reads TGCAGTGCTTCCGGAAGGGGGCCCCAGCATTTT.

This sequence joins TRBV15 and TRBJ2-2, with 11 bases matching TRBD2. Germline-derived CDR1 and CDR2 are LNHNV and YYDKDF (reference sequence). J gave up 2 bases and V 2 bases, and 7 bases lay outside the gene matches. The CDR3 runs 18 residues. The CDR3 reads CATSRSGLAGPNTGELFF. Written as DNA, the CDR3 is TGTGCCACCAGCAGAAGCGGACTAGCGGGCCCCAACACCGGGGAGCTGTTTTTT.

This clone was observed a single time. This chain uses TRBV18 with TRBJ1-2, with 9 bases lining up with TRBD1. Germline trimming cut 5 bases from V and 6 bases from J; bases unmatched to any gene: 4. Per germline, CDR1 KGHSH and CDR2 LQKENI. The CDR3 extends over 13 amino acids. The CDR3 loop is CASSADRGHGYTF. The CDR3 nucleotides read TGTGCCAGCTCAGCGGACAGGGGACATGGCTACACCTTC.

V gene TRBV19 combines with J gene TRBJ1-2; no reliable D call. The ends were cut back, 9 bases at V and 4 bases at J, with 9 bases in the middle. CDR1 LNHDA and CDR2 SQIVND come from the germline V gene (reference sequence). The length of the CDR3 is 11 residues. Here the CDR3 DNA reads TGTGCCAGCAATAACGGCTATGGCTACACCTTC. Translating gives CASNNGYGYTF.

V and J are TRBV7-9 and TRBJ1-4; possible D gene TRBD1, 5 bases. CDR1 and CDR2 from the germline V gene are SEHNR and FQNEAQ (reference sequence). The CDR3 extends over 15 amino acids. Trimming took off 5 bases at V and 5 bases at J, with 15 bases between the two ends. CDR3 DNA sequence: TGTGCCAGCAGCCCCGAACAAGGGGTGAATGAAAAACTGTTTTTT. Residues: CASSPEQGVNEKLFF.

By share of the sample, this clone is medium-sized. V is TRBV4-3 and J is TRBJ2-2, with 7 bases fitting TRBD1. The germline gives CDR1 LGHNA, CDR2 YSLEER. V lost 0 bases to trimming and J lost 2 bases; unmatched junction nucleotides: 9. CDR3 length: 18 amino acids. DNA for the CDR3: TGCGCCAGCAGCCAAGAAATGGGACAGACCCTAAACACCGGGGAGCTGTTTTTT. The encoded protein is CASSQEMGQTLNTGELFF.

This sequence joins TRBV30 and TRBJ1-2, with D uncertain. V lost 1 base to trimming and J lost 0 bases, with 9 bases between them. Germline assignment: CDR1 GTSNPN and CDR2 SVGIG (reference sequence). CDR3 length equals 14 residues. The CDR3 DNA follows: TGTGCCTGGAGTGGAAACAGCCCTAACTATGGCTACACCTTC. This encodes CAWSGNSPNYGYTF. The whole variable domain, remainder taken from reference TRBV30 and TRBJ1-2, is SQTIHQWPATLVQPVGSPLSLECTVEGTSNPNLYWYRQAAGRGLQLLFYSVGIGQISSEVPQNLSASRPQDRQFILSSKKLLLSDSGFYLCAWSGNSPNYGYTFGSGTRLTVV.

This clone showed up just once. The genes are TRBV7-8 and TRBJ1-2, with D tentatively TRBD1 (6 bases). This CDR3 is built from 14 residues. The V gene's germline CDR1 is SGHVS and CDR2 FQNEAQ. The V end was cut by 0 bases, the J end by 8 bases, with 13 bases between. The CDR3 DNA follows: TGTGCCAGCAGCTTAGCGGCAGGGGAATACGGCTACACCTTC. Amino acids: CASSLAAGEYGYTF. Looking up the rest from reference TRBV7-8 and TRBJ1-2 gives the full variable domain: GAGVSQSPRYKVAKRGQDVALRCDPISGHVSLFWYQQALGQGPEFLTYFQNEAQLDKSGLPSDRFFAERPEGSVSTLKIQRTQQEDSAVYLCASSLAAGEYGYTFGSGTRLTVV.

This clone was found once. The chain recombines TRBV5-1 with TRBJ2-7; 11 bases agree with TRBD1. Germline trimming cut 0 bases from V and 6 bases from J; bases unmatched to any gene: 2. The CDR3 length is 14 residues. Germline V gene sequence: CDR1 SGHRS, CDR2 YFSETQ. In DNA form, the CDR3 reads TGCGCCAGCAGCTTGGGGGACAGGGGGAGCGAGCAGTACTTC. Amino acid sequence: CASSLGDRGSEQYF.

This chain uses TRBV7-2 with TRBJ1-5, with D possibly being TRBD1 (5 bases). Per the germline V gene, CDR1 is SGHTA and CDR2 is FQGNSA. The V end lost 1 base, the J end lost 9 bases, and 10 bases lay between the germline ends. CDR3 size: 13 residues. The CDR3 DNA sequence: TGTGCCAGCAGCTTAGTGGCGGGACGGCCCCAGCATTTT. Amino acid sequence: CASSLVAGRPQHF.

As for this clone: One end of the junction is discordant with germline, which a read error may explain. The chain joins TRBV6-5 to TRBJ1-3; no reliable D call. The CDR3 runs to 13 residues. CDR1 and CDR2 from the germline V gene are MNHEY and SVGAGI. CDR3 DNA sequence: TGTGCCAGCAGTTACTCGAGAGGAACCACCATATATTTT. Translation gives CASSYSRGTTIYF.

DNA for the CDR3: TGTGCCAGCAGGGGGGACAGATCAAAGCAGTACTTC. Translated: CASRGDRSKQYF. V usage is TRBV2 and J usage is TRBJ2-7; 7 positions agree with TRBD1. Trimming removed 6 bases from V and 8 bases from J; junction bases left unmatched: 7. Germline CDR1 and CDR2: SNHLY and FYNNEI. The length of the CDR3 is 12 residues.

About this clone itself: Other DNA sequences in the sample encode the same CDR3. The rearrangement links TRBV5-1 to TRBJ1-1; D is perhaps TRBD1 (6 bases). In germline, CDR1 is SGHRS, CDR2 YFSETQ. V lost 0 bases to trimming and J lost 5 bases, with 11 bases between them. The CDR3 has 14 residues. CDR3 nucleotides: TGCGCCAGCAGCTTGGCACAGGGAAGGACTGAAGCTTTCTTT. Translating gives CASSLAQGRTEAFF.

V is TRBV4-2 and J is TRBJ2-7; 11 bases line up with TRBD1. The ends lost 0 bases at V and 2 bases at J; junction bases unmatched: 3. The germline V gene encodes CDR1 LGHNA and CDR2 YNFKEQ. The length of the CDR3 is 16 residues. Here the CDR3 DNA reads TGTGCCAGCAGCCAAGATGGGGGACAGGGGGCCTACGAGCAGTACTTC. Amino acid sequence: CASSQDGGQGAYEQYF.

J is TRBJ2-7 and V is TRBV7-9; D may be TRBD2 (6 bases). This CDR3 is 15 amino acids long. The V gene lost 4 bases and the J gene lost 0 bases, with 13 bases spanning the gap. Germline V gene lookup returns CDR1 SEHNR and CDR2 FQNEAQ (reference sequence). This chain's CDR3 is CASSSHSGVSYEQYF. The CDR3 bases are TGTGCCAGCAGCTCTCATAGCGGAGTCTCCTACGAGCAGTACTTC. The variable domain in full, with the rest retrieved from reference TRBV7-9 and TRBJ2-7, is DTGVSQNPRHKITKRGQNVTFRCDPISEHNRLYWYRQTLGQGPEFLTYFQNEAQLEKSRLLSDRFSAERPKGSFSTLEIQRTEQGDSAMYLCASSSHSGVSYEQYFGPGTRLTVT.

The CDR3 nucleotides are TGTGCCAGCAGCTTCTTAGCGGAAATCCCCTTAGCCAAAAACATTCAGTACTTC. Translated, it gives CASSFLAEIPLAKNIQYF. The chain uses TRBV5-6 and TRBJ2-4, with a possible D match to TRBD2 (6 bases). CDR1 is SGHDT and CDR2 is YYEEEE in the germline V gene. Trimming shortened V by 2 bases and J by 0 bases, and 18 bases separated the two germline ends. There are 18 residues in the CDR3.

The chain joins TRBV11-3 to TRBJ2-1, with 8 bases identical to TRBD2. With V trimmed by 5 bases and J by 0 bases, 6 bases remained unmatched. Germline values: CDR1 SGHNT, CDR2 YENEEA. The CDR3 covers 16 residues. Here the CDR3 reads CASSLGLAHSYNEQFF. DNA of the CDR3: TGTGCCAGCAGCCTAGGACTAGCTCACTCCTACAATGAGCAGTTCTTC.

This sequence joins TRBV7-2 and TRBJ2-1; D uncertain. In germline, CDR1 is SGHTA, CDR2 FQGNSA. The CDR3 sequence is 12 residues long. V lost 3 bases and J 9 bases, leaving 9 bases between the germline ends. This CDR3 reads CASSFPRSEQFF. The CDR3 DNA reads TGTGCCAGCAGCTTTCCACGGAGTGAGCAGTTCTTC.

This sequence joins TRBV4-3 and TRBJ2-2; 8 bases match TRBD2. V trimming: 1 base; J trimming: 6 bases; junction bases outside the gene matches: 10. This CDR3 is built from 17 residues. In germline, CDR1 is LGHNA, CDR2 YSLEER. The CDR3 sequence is CASSQGSGGVISGELFF. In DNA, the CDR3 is TGCGCCAGCAGCCAAGGAAGCGGGGGCGTCATCTCCGGGGAGCTGTTTTTT.

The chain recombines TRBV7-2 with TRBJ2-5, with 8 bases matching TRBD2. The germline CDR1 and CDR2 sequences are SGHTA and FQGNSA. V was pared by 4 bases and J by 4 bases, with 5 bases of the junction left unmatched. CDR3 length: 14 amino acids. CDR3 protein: CASSYSGNRETQYF. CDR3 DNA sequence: TGTGCCAGCAGCTATAGCGGGAACCGAGAGACCCAGTACTTC.

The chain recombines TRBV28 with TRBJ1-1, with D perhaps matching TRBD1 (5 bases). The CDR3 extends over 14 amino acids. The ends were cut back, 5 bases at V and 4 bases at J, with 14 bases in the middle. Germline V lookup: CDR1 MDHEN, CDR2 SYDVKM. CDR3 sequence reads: CASSPQQDGTEAFF. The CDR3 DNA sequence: TGTGCCAGCAGTCCTCAACAGGATGGCACTGAAGCTTTCTTT.

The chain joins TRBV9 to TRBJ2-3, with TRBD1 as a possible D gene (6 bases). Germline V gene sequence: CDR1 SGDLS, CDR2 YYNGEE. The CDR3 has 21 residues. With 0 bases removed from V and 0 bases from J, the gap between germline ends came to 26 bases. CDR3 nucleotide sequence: TGTGCCAGCAGCGTAGGGTCCGCCACGAGGGGGAGTGTTCGTAGCACAGATACGCAGTATTTT. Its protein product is CASSVGSATRGSVRSTDTQYF.

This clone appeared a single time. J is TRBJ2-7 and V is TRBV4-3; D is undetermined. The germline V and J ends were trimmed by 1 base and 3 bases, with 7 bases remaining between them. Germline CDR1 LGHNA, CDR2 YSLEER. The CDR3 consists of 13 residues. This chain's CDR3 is CASSQGHSYEQYF. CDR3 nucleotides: TGCGCCAGCAGCCAAGGGCACAGCTACGAGCAGTACTTC.

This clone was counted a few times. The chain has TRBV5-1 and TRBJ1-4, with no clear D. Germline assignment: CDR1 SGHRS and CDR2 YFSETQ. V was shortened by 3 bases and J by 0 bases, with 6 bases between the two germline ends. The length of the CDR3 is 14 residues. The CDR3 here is CASSSLATNEKLFF. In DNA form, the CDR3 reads TGCGCCAGCAGCTCCCTTGCAACTAATGAAAAACTGTTTTTT. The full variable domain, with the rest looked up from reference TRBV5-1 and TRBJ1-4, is KAGVTQTPRYLIKTRGQQVTLSCSPISGHRSVSWYQQTPGQGLQFLFEYFSETQRNKGNFPGRFSGRQFSNSRSEMNVSTLELGDSALYLCASSSLATNEKLFFGSGTQLSVL.

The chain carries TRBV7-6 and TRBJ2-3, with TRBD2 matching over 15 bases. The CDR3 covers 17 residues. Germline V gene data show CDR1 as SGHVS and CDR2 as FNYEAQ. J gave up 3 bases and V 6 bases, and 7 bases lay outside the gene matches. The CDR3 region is CASRGRTSGGGTDTQYF. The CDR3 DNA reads TGTGCCAGCAGGGGGAGGACTAGCGGGGGGGGAACAGATACGCAGTATTTT.